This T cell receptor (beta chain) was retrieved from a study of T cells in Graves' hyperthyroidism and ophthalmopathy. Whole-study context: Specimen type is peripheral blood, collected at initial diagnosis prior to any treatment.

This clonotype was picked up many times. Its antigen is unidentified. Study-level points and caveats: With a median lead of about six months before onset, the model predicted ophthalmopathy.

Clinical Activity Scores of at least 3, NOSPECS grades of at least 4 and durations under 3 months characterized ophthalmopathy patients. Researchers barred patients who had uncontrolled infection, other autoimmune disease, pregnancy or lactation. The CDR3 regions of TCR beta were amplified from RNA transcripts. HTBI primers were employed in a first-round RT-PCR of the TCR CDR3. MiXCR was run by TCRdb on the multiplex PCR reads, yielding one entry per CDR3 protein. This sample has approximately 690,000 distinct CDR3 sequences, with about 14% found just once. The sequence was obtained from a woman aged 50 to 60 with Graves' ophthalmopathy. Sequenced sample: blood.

DNA for the CDR3: TGTGCCAGCACCAGCGGGAGGGCGAATGAGCAGTTCTTC. Its translation: CASTSGRANEQFF. The gene calls are TRBV27 and TRBJ2-1; 10 bases map to TRBD2. In germline, CDR1 is MNHEY, CDR2 SMNVEV (reference sequence). Losses at the gene ends were 7 bases for V and 7 bases for J; bases not matched to a gene: 4. This CDR3 has 13 amino acids.